Listed here is a single T cell receptor (beta chain). Participant reports of clinical history set cohort assignment. These data originate in a study of blood T cell repertoires in COVID-19. Study background: Some COVID-19 samples were acute and others convalescent; all came from the United States, Italy and Spain. PBMCs, B-cell-depleted T cells, or T cells provided the cDNA or gDNA that made up the material.

Sequenced by immunoSEQ multiplex PCR; TCRdb stores in-frame clones only, minus some. Of roughly 230,000 clones listed, 70% to 90% are singletons. Trimming cost V 3 bases and J 6 bases; bases outside gene matches: 10. The germline gives CDR1 MNHEY, CDR2 SVGEGT. The CDR3 runs to 15 residues. The chain joins TRBV6-2 or TRBV6-3 to TRBJ2-7; 8 nucleotides align to TRBD1. Sequenced: PBMCs or T cells enriched from blood (not recorded which). The source of this sequence is a woman aged 50 to 60 who had been exposed to COVID-19. The CDR3 reads CASSYRPTGVSEQYF. In DNA form, the CDR3 reads TGTGCCAGCAGTTATCGCCCGACAGGGGTCTCCGAGCAGTACTTC.